This T cell receptor beta chain is from a study of shared clonotypes between healthy human individuals. General study results and limits: Four donors shared about 5% of their naive CD4 clonotypes.

Libraries were prepared by immunoSEQ multiplex PCR; TCRdb keeps only in-frame clonotypes and omits some of them. The data contain 1,400,000 or so clones, roughly 98.5% of them singletons. Turning to this clone: Its target is not known.

There are 16 residues in the CDR3. V was trimmed by 4 bases and J by 2 bases, leaving 18 bases between them. CDR1 and CDR2 from the germline V gene are SGDLS and YYNGEE. The chain recombines TRBV9 with TRBJ2-5, with D possibly TRBD2 on 7 matching bases. The sample taken for sequencing was naive CD4+ T cells sorted from blood. Subset: CD45RA+ positively selected. The TCR sequence derives from a man aged 25 to 40 in good health. CDR3 residues: CASSPVDGRGQETQYF. The CDR3 DNA reads TGTGCCAGCAGCCCCGTCGATGGGAGGGGGCAAGAGACCCAGTACTTC.